This T cell receptor (beta chain) was sequenced for a study of OX40 agonist ivuxolimab in advanced cancers. Looking at the study overall: Each dose-escalation patient presented with hepatocellular carcinoma, melanoma, renal cell or head and neck cancer.

Generated by immunoSEQ multiplex PCR, the TCRdb table keeps only in-frame clones and is missing some. The sample consists of about 48,000 clones, 70% to 80% of them appearing once. This clone has just one count. The sequenced sample was CD4+ or CD8+ T cells sorted from blood, obtained in a trial of the OX40 agonist ivuxolimab. This TCR was sampled from an adult with an advanced solid tumor such as melanoma, head and neck, liver or kidney cancer.

CDR3 amino acids: CASGRQGALYEKLFF. CDR3 in DNA: TGTGCCAGCGGGCGACAGGGGGCGCTTTATGAAAAACTGTTTTTT. The rearrangement uses TRBV6-5 and TRBJ1-4; 10 nucleotides align to TRBD1. Germline V lookup: CDR1 MNHEY, CDR2 SVGAGI. This CDR3 contains 15 residues. V lost 8 bases and J lost 6; bases outside the gene matches: 9.